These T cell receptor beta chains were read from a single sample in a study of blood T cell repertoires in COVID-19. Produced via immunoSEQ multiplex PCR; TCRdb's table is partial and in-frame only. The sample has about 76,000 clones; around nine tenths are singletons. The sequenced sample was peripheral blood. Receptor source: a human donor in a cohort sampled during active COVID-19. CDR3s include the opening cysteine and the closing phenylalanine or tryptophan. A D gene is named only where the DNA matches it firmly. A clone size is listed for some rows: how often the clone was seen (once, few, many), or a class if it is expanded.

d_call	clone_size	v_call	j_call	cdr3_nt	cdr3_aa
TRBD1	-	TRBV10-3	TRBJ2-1	TGTGCCATCACCCCGGGACAGGTTAACAATGAGCAGTTCTTC	CAITPGQVNNEQFF
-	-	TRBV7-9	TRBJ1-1	TGTGCCAGCAGCTTAATCGGGGGTTCTGCCACTGAAGCTTTCTTT	CASSLIGGSATEAFF
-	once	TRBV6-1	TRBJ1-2	TGTGCCAGCAGTGACGTTGGGCACTTCGGCTATGGCTACACCTTC	CASSDVGHFGYGYTF
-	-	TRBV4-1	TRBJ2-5	TGCGCCAGCAGCCAAGACGTCCATTCCCGGGAGACCCAGTACTTC	CASSQDVHSRETQYF
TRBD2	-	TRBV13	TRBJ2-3	TGTGCCAGCAGCCCCGACGGGAGGAGCACAGATACGCAGTATTTT	CASSPDGRSTDTQYF
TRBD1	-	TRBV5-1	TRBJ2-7	TGCGCCAGCAGCTTGGGTGGGACAGGGGTTGACGAGCAGTACTTC	CASSLGGTGVDEQYF
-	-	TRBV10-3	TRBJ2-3	TGTGCCATCAGCACCCCGGAGGGCACAGATACGCAGTATTTT	CAISTPEGTDTQYF
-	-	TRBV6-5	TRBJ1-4	TGTGCCAGTAAGAGGCAGCTAGCAACTAATGAAAAACTGTTTTTT	CASKRQLATNEKLFF
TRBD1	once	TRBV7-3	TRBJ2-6	TGTGCCAGCAGCCTAACAGGGGGCCTAACTGGGGCCAACGTCCTGACTTTC	CASSLTGGLTGANVLTF
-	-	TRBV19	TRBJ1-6	TGTGCCAGTAGTATAGTACCTTCCCGGTACCGGAGGTATAATTCACCCCTCCACTTT	CASSIVPSRYRRYNSPLHF
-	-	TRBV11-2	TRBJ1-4	TGTGCCAGCAGCCCCATCCGTGAGGTGATACCGTCAAAACTGTTTTTT	CASSPIREVIPSKLFF
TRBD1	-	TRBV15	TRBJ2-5	TGTGCCACCAGCAGAGATGACAGGGGTAGAGAGACCCAGTACTTC	CATSRDDRGRETQYF
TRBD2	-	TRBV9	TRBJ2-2	TGTGCCAGCGCACTAGCGGGGGGCACCGGGGAGCTGTTTTTT	CASALAGGTGELFF
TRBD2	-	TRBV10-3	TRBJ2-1	TGTGCCACCCATCAGCGGGGGTCCCAGGGTGAGCAGTTCTTC	CATHQRGSQGEQFF
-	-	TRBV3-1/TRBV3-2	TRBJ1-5	TGTGCCAGCAGCCAAGGGGTCAGGGGCGGCCAGCCCCAGCATTTT	CASSQGVRGGQPQHF
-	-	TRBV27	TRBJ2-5	TGTGCCAGCAGTTTATCATCCGGGTCGGTGATTAGGACCCAGTACTTC	CASSLSSGSVIRTQYF
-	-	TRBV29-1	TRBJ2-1	TGCAGCGTTTTGGGCCGACTTTTAACCGGGACAAGGGCTGACCAATCCTACAATGAGCAGTTCTTC	CSVLGRLLTGTRADQSYNEQFF
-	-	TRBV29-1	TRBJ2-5	TGCAGCGTGCTTAGAGCTGGTACAGTACAAGAGACCCAGTACTTC	CSVLRAGTVQETQYF
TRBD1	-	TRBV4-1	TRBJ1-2	TGCGCCAGCAGCCAAGCCACGGGACAGGGGCACGGCTACACCTTC	CASSQATGQGHGYTF
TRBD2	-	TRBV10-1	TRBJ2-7	TGCGCCAGCAGTGTCGGGACTAGCAGTACCTACGAGCAGTACTTC	CASSVGTSSTYEQYF
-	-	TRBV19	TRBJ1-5	TGTGCCAGTAGTATGCAGGGGAATCAGCCCCAGCATTTT	CASSMQGNQPQHF
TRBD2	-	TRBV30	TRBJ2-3	TGTGCCTGGAGTGTACTAGCGGGGAGCACAGATACGCAGTATTTT	CAWSVLAGSTDTQYF
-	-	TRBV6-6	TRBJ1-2	TGTGCCAGCAGTTACTCGCACGGCGGTTATGGCTACACCTTC	CASSYSHGGYGYTF
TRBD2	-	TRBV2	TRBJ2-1	TGTGCCAGCAGTGGCACTAGCGGGGGGGCCTACAATGAGCAGTTCTTC	CASSGTSGGAYNEQFF
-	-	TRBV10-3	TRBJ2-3	TGTGCCATCAGTGAAGCCAGCGGTGGCACAGATACGCAGTATTTT	CAISEASGGTDTQYF
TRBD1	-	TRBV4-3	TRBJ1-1	TGCGCCAGCAGCCAGAGTATGACAGGGGCGGAAGCTTTCTTT	CASSQSMTGAEAFF
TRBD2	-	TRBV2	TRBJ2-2	TGTGCCAGCACGGGGAGCGGGGGTAACACCGGGGAGCTGTTTTTT	CASTGSGGNTGELFF
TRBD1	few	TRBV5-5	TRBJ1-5	TGTGCCAGCAGCCCCGGGACAGATAGCAATCAGCCCCAGCATTTT	CASSPGTDSNQPQHF
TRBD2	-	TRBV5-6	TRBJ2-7	TGTGCCAGCAGTTTGACTAGCGGGGGGTCCTACGAGCAGTACTTC	CASSLTSGGSYEQYF
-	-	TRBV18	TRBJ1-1	TGTGCCAGCTCACGTCTCAGGACGGGGGAGACTGAAGCTTTCTTT	CASSRLRTGETEAFF
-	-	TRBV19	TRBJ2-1	TGTGCCAGTAGCCCACTAACCTCCTACAATGAGCAGTTCTTC	CASSPLTSYNEQFF
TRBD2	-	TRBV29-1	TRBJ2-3	TGCAGCGCCGCCATGACTAGCCGCACAGATACGCAGTATTTT	CSAAMTSRTDTQYF
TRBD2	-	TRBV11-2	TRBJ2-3	TGTGCCAGCAGCCCACGTGGCGGGGGGGCAGATACGCAGTATTTT	CASSPRGGGADTQYF
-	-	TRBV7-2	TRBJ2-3	TGTGCCAGCAGCTACTCCAGGGAAGATACGCAGTATTTT	CASSYSREDTQYF
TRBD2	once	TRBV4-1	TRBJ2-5	TGCGCCAGCAGCCCCACGGGACTAGCGGGGAGTCCCCAGTACTTC	CASSPTGLAGSPQYF